What follows are 19 T cell receptor beta chains derived from one specimen sequenced in a study of blood T cell repertoires in COVID-19. Profiled with immunoSEQ multiplex PCR; TCRdb holds only in-frame clones, not every one. The sample yields some 250,000 clones, just over 85% seen once. The sample was peripheral blood. These receptors were taken from a man aged 25-45 years who had recovered from COVID-19.

The chain combines TRBV18 with TRBJ1-6; the D gene is possibly TRBD1 (6 bases). There are 15 residues in the CDR3. The V end lost 2 bases, the J end lost 9 bases, and 14 bases lay between the germline ends. Germline loops: CDR1 KGHSH, CDR2 LQKENI. CDR3 coding DNA: TGTGCCAGCTCACCAGGACAGTCGAGGGGTTCACCCCTCCACTTT. This encodes CASSPGQSRGSPLHF.

The table lists this clone with a count of one. The gene calls are TRBV2 and TRBJ1-2, with D possibly being TRBD1 (6 bases). The V and J ends lost 8 bases and 8 bases respectively, with 21 bases between them. The CDR3 is made up of 14 amino acids. The germline CDR1 and CDR2 sequences are SNHLY and FYNNEI. In nucleotides, the CDR3 is TGTGCCAGCCGGGAGGGGGGGGCCCCCCAAGGCTACACCTTC. Its translation is CASREGGAPQGYTF.

The rearrangement joins TRBV3-1 (or the pseudogene TRBV3-2) to TRBJ1-2; TRBD1 matches 7 bases. The V gene end was trimmed by 0 bases and the J gene end by 3 bases; junction bases not matched to a gene: 4. This CDR3 contains 15 residues. The germline CDR1 and CDR2 sequences are LGHDT and YNNKEL (reference sequence). CDR3 sequence: CASSQERGRYYGYTF. CDR3 nucleotides: TGTGCCAGCAGCCAAGAGAGGGGGCGGTACTATGGCTACACCTTC.

V is TRBV9 and J is TRBJ1-2; 9 nucleotides line up with TRBD1. V was pared by 0 bases and J by 4 bases, with 7 bases of the junction left unmatched. The CDR3 sequence is 16 residues long. Germline V CDR1 and CDR2: SGDLS, YYNGEE. CDR3 residues: CASSVEITGGRYGYTF. In DNA, the CDR3 is TGTGCCAGCAGCGTAGAGATAACAGGGGGCCGCTATGGCTACACCTTC.

The genes are TRBV29-1 and TRBJ2-7; D is perhaps TRBD1 (6 bases). V lost 3 bases, J lost 1 base, and 7 bases lay in between. This CDR3 is built from 12 residues. CDR1 is SQVTM and CDR2 is ANQGSEA in the germline V gene. CDR3: CSVDTGSYEQYF. In nucleotides, the CDR3 is TGCAGCGTTGATACAGGGTCCTACGAGCAGTACTTC.

The J gene is TRBJ1-2, the V gene TRBV4-2, with D tentatively TRBD1 (6 bases). The CDR3 totals 18 residues. V was trimmed by 2 bases and J by 7 bases, leaving 26 bases between them. Germline CDR1 is LGHNA and CDR2 is YNFKEQ. The CDR3 reads CASSQRGGVQTSGVGYTF. CDR3 coding DNA: TGTGCCAGCAGCCAAAGGGGGGGAGTCCAGACCAGTGGGGTTGGCTACACCTTC.

V is TRBV19 and J is TRBJ2-7, with D possibly being TRBD1 (6 bases). Looked up from germline, CDR1 is LNHDA and CDR2 is SQIVND (reference sequence). Trimming shortened V by 4 bases and J by 4 bases, and 11 bases separated the two germline ends. This CDR3 contains 13 residues. The CDR3 coding sequence is TGTGCCAGTAGTACCGGGACACTGTACGAGCAGTACTTC. It specifies CASSTGTLYEQYF.

CDR3 region: CASSRDAGQNYGYTF. CDR3 in DNA: TGTGCCAGTAGTAGAGACGCGGGACAGAACTATGGCTACACCTTC. The chain joins TRBV19 to TRBJ1-2; 7 bases match TRBD1. CDR1 is LNHDA and CDR2 is SQIVND in the germline V gene (reference sequence). V was clipped by 4 bases and J by 2 bases; unmatched bases: 7. This CDR3 contains 15 residues.

The CDR3 spells CASSPPNGGTGVEKLFF. In DNA form, the CDR3 reads TGTGCCAGCTCACCACCTAATGGCGGGACAGGGGTAGAAAAACTGTTTTTT. The rearrangement joins TRBV18 to TRBJ1-4, with 10 bases matching TRBD1. Germline trimming cut 0 bases from V and 8 bases from J; bases unmatched to any gene: 9. Looked up from germline, CDR1 is KGHSH and CDR2 is LQKENI. The CDR3 contains 17 residues.

The V gene is TRBV5-1, the J gene TRBJ2-7; D perhaps matches TRBD1 (6 bases). The germline V gene has CDR1 SGHRS and CDR2 YFSETQ. Trimming left V 0 bases short and J 1 base short, with 11 bases between. This CDR3 region has 15 residues. The CDR3 region is CASSLVQGYSYEQYF. In DNA, the CDR3 is TGCGCCAGCAGCTTGGTCCAGGGGTATTCCTACGAGCAGTACTTC.

There are a few counts of this clone. This chain connects TRBV7-2 to TRBJ2-2; 13 bases match TRBD2. V lost 5 bases to trimming and J lost 5 bases; unmatched junction nucleotides: 8. There are 17 residues in the CDR3. Per the germline V gene, CDR1 is SGHTA and CDR2 is FQGNSA. The CDR3 is CASSRWGLAGLTGELFF. In DNA form, the CDR3 reads TGTGCCAGCAGCAGATGGGGACTAGCGGGGTTGACCGGGGAGCTGTTTTTT.

This clone was counted only a few times. The rearrangement uses TRBV6-5 and TRBJ1-1; perhaps TRBD1 as D (6 bases). Germline CDR1 and CDR2: MNHEY and SVGAGI. V gave up 10 bases and J gave up 1 base, with 19 bases separating them. The CDR3 consists of 15 residues. The CDR3 nucleotides are TGTGCCATCGAAAGAGGGGGAACCCGGAACACTGAAGCTTTCTTT. Its protein is CAIERGGTRNTEAFF.

The chain carries TRBV27 and TRBJ1-1; D uncertain. The V end lost 2 bases, the J end lost 6 bases, and 10 bases lay between the germline ends. This CDR3 comprises 13 residues. The germline V gene has CDR1 MNHEY and CDR2 SMNVEV (reference sequence). CDR3 DNA: TGTGCCAGCAGTTTAGGCGCCGCGGCTGAAGCTTTCTTT. Protein: CASSLGAAAEAFF.

This clone was seen more than once but under ten times. The rearrangement uses TRBV5-3 and TRBJ2-7; D is possibly TRBD1 (6 bases). TRBV5-3 is an ORF, with its function uncertain. Trimming cost V 2 bases and J 3 bases, with 12 bases left between them. This CDR3 is 14 amino acids long. CDR3 coding DNA: TGTGCCAGAAGCTTCGGAGACAGGATCTACGAGCAGTACTTC. It encodes CARSFGDRIYEQYF.

V gene TRBV6-1 combines with J gene TRBJ1-6; 7 nucleotides match TRBD1. The CDR3 totals 15 residues. Germline CDR1 and CDR2: MNHNS and SASEGT. V was clipped by 1 base and J by 11 bases; unmatched bases: 8. The CDR3 sequence: CASSEGGTDSTPLHF. The CDR3 coding sequence is TGTGCCAGCAGTGAAGGGGGGACAGATTCTACACCCCTCCACTTT.

The CDR3 protein is CASSAAANTEAFF. CDR3 nucleotide sequence: TGTGCCAGCAGCGCGGCGGCGAACACTGAAGCTTTCTTT. The V gene is TRBV7-9, the J gene TRBJ1-1; D call uncertain. V dropped 5 bases and J dropped 1 base, with 8 bases sitting between them. This CDR3 spans 13 amino acids. Germline V gene sequence: CDR1 SEHNR, CDR2 FQNEAQ (reference sequence). Based on the CDR3 plus reference TRBV7-9 and TRBJ1-1, the full variable domain is DTGVSQNPRHKITKRGQNVTFRCDPISEHNRLYWYRQTLGQGPEFLTYFQNEAQLEKSRLLSDRFSAERPKGSFSTLEIQRTEQGDSAMYLCASSAAANTEAFFGQGTRLTVV.

The J gene is TRBJ2-7, the V gene TRBV29-1; 8 bases align to TRBD1. The CDR3 is 11 residues long. V dropped 6 bases and J dropped 7; count of bases not matched to a gene: 5. Germline CDR1 is SQVTM and CDR2 is ANQGSEA. CDR3 loop: CSVAGGKEQYF. The CDR3 DNA is TGCAGCGTCGCAGGGGGCAAAGAGCAGTACTTC.

The chain joins TRBV5-1 to TRBJ2-7; the match to TRBD1 covers 8 bases. V dropped 1 base and J dropped 3; count of bases not matched to a gene: 6. Germline assignment: CDR1 SGHRS and CDR2 YFSETQ. The CDR3 contains 15 residues. The CDR3 nucleotides read TGCGCCAGCAGCTTGTCAGGGGGCAGGGTCTACGAGCAGTACTTC. Translation gives CASSLSGGRVYEQYF.

This rearrangement joins TRBV9 to TRBJ2-2; 8 positions agree with TRBD2. V was clipped by 0 bases and J by 6 bases; unmatched bases: 4. The CDR3 sequence is 15 residues long. CDR1 is SGDLS and CDR2 is YYNGEE in the germline V gene. The CDR3, as DNA: TGTGCCAGCAGCGTAGTTGGGACTAGTTCCGGGGAGCTGTTTTTT. Translation gives CASSVVGTSSGELFF.